This T cell receptor (beta chain) is drawn from a study of cytomegalovirus exposure and HLA in healthy donors. This CDR3 region has 16 residues. V was cut by 1 base and J by 6 bases, with 19 bases left in between. Germline V gives CDR1 MGHRA, CDR2 YSYEKL. It was with 60 Vbeta and 13 Jbeta primers that the PCR ran. TCRdb's copy holds only in-frame clones and misses some; the assay was immunoSEQ multiplex PCR. Of about 94,000 clones in the sample, approximately 66% were seen once. Sequencing input: PBMCs. V usage is TRBV4-1 and J usage is TRBJ2-7; tentatively, D is TRBD2 (6 bases). This receptor was taken from a young man in good health and CMV-seronegative. In DNA, the CDR3 is TGCGCCAGCAGCCAAGCGGAGGGCGGGGTGGCATCCGAGCAGTACTTC. Protein: CASSQAEGGVASEQYF.